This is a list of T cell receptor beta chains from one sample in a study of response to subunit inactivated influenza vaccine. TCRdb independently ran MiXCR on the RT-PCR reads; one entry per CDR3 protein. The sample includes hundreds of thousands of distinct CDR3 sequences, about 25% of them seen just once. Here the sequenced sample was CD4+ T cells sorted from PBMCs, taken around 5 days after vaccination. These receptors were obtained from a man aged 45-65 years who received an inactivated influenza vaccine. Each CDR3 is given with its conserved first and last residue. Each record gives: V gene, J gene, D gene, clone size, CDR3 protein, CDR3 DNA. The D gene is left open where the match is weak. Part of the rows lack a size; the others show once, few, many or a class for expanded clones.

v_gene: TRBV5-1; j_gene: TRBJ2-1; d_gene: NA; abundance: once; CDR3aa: CASSSGTDTYNEQFF; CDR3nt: TGCGCCAGCAGCTCCGGGACGGATACCTACAATGAGCAGTTCTTC
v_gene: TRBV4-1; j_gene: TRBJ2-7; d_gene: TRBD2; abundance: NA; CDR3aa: CASSQPGLASDEQYF; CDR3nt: TGCGCCAGCAGCCAACCGGGACTAGCGAGCGACGAGCAGTACTTC
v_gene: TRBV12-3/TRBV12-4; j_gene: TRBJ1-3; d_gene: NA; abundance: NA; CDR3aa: CASSLWRVGNTIYF; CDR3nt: TGTGCCAGCAGTTTATGGCGGGTTGGAAACACCATATATTTT
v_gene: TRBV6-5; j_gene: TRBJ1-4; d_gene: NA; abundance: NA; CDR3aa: CASRTRQVLNEKLFF; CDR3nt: TGTGCCAGCAGAACTCGACAGGTGCTTAATGAAAAACTGTTTTTT
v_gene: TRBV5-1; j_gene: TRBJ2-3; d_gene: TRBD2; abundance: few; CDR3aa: CASSLEAGGSDTQYF; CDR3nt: TGCGCCAGCAGCTTGGAAGCGGGAGGGTCAGATACGCAGTATTTT
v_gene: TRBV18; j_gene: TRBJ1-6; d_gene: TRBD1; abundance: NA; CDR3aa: CASSSLIGQGAPSLGSPLHF; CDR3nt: TGTGCCAGCTCATCGCTAATCGGACAGGGGGCCCCCTCTCTGGGGTCACCCCTCCACTTT
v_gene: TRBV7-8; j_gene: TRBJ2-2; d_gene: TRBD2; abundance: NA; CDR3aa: CASSRGLADGELFF; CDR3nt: TGTGCCAGCAGCCGGGGACTAGCGGACGGGGAGCTGTTTTTT
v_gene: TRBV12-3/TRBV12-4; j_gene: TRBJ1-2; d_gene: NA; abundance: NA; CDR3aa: CASSPADYYGYTF; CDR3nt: TGTGCCAGCAGTCCCGCTGACTACTATGGCTACACCTTC
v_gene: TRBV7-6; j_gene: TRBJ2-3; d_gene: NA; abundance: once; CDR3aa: CASSPRLAEATDTQYF; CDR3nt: TGTGCCAGCAGCCCCAGGTTAGCGGAGGCCACAGATACGCAGTATTTT
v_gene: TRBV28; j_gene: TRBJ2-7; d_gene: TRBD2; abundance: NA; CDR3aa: CASSLPTSGGNYEQYF; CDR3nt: TGTGCCAGCAGTTTACCCACTAGCGGGGGTAACTACGAGCAGTACTTC
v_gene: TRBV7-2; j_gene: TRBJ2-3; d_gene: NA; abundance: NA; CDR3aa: CASSPASQGGSDTQYF; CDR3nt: TGTGCCAGCAGCCCCGCTTCACAGGGAGGTTCAGATACGCAGTATTTT
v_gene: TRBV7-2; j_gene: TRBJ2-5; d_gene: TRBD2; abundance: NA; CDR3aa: CASSSALGQEIAGGRKTQYF; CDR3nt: TGTGCCAGCAGTTCAGCGCTCGGGCAAGAGATAGCGGGGGGTAGGAAGACCCAGTACTTC
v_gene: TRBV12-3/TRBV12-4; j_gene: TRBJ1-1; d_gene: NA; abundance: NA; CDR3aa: CASSSRGSNTEAFF; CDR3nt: TGTGCCAGCAGTTCCAGGGGATCGAACACTGAAGCTTTCTTT
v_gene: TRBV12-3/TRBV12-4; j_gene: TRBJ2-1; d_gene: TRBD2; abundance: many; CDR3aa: CASSPTSGSLSYNEQFF; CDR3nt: TGTGCCAGCAGTCCAACTAGCGGGAGTTTGTCCTACAATGAGCAGTTCTTC
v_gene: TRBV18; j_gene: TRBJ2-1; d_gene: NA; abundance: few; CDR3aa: CASSPFWGQNNEQFF; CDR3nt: TGTGCCAGCTCACCGTTCTGGGGGCAGAACAATGAGCAGTTCTTC
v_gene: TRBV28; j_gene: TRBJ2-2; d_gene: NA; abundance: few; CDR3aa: CASRIRLTGELFF; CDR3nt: TGTGCCAGCAGGATCAGACTGACCGGGGAGCTGTTTTTT
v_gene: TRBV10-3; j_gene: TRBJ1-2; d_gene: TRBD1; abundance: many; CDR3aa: CAITGGAGYGYTF; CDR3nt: TGTGCCATAACAGGGGGCGCGGGCTATGGCTACACCTTC
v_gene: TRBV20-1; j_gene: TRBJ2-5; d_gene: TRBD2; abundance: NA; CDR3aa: CSAIEGLAGGPGTQYF; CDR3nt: TGCAGTGCTATCGAGGGACTAGCGGGGGGGCCTGGGACCCAGTACTTC
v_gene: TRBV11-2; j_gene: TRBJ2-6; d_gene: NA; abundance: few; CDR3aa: CASSLRWIGGGSGANVLTF; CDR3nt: TGTGCCAGCAGCTTAAGATGGATCGGTGGGGGCTCTGGGGCCAACGTCCTGACTTTC
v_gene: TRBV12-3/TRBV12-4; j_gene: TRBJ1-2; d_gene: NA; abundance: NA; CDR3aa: CASSDVTYGYTF; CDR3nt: TGTGCCAGCAGTGATGTGACCTATGGCTACACCTTC
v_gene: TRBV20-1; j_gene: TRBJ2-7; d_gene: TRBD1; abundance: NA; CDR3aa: CSARPGTGESYEQYF; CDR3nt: TGCAGTGCTAGACCTGGGACAGGGGAAAGCTACGAGCAGTACTTC
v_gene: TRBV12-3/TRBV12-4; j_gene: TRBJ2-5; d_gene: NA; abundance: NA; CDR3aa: CASSRGTTRGETQYF; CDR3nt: TGTGCCAGCAGTCGGGGAACGACCCGAGGAGAGACCCAGTACTTC
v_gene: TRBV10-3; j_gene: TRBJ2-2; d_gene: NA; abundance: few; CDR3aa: CAIRNQGDDGELFF; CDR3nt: TGTGCCATCAGAAACCAGGGTGATGACGGGGAGCTGTTTTTT
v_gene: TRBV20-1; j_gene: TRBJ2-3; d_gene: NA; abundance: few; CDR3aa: CSASDTLGTDTQYF; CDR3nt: TGCAGTGCTTCGGACACCCTGGGCACAGATACGCAGTATTTT
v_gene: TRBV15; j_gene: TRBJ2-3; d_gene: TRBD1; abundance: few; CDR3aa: CATSRGTGVAGTDTQYF; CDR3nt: TGTGCCACCAGCAGGGGGACAGGGGTCGCCGGCACAGATACGCAGTATTTT
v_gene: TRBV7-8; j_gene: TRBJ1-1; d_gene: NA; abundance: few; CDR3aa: CASSLDTWGTDTEAFF; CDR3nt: TGTGCCAGCAGCTTAGATACGTGGGGTACGGACACTGAAGCTTTCTTT
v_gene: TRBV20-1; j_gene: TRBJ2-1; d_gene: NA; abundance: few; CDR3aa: CSARGPVSSEQFF; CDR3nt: TGCAGTGCTAGAGGTCCCGTCAGCAGTGAGCAGTTCTTC
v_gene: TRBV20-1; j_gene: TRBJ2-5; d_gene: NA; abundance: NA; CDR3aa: CSARSNPKETQYF; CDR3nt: TGCAGTGCTAGATCTAACCCGAAAGAGACCCAGTACTTC
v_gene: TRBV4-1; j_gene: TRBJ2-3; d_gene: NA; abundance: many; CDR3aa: CASSQATGNTQYF; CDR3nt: TGCGCCAGCAGCCAGGCAACAGGGAATACGCAGTATTTT
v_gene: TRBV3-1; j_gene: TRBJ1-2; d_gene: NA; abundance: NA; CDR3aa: CASSQESPGYGYTF; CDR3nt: TGTGCCAGCAGCCAAGAATCCCCCGGGTATGGCTACACCTTC
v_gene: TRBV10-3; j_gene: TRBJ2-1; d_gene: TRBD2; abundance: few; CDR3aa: CAIGYGRVYNEQFF; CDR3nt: TGTGCCATCGGGTACGGGAGGGTATACAATGAGCAGTTCTTC
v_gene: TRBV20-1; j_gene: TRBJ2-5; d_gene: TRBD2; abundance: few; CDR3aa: CSQVGSGAGETQYF; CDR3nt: TGCAGTCAAGTTGGTAGCGGGGCGGGAGAGACCCAGTACTTC
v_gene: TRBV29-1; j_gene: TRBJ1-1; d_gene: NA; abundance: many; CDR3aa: CSVTEGYTEAFF; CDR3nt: TGCAGCGTCACTGAGGGGTACACTGAAGCTTTCTTT
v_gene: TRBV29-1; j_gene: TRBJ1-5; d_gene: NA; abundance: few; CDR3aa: CSISVGGNQPQHF; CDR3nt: TGCAGCATATCGGTGGGGGGCAATCAGCCCCAGCATTTT
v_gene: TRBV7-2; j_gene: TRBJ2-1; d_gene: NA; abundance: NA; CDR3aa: CASSWPLKNEQFF; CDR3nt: TGTGCCAGCAGCTGGCCCCTGAAGAATGAGCAGTTCTTC
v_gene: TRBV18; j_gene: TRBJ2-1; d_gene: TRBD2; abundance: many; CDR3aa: CASSPRGTSGSSYNEQFF; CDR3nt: TGTGCCAGCTCACCACGCGGGACTAGCGGGAGTAGTTACAATGAGCAGTTCTTC
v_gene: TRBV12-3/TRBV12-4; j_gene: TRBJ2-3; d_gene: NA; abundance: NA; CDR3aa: CASRSITDTQYF; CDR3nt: TGTGCCAGCAGGTCGATCACAGATACGCAGTATTTT
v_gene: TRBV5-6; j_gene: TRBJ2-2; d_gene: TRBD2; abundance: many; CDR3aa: CASRRLAGGRNTGELFF; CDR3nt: TGTGCCAGCAGACGACTAGCGGGAGGTCGGAACACCGGGGAGCTGTTTTTT
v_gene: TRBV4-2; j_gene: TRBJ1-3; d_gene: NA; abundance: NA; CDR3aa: CASSRSDSGNTIYF; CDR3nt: TGTGCCAGCAGCCGATCAGACAGTGGAAACACCATATATTTT
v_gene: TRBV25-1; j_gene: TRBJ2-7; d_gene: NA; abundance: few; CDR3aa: CASSDISGSYEQYF; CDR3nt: TGTGCCAGCAGTGATATTTCCGGGTCCTACGAGCAGTACTTC
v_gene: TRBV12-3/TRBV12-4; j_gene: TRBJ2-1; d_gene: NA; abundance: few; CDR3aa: CASSLYGDNEQFF; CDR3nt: TGTGCCAGCAGTTTATATGGGGACAATGAGCAGTTCTTC
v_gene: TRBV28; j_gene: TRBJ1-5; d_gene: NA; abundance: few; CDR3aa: CASSLFGSNGNQPQHF; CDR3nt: TGTGCCAGCAGTTTATTCGGTTCTAATGGGAATCAGCCCCAGCATTTT
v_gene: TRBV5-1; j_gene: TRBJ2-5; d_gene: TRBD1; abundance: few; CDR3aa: CASSPVPGQGRMVETQYF; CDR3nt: TGCGCCAGCAGCCCTGTCCCGGGACAGGGGAGGATGGTTGAGACCCAGTACTTC
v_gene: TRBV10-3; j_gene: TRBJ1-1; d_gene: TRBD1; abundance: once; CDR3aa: CAISIQGRSRNTEAFF; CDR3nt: TGTGCCATCAGTATACAGGGGCGCAGTCGGAACACTGAAGCTTTCTTT
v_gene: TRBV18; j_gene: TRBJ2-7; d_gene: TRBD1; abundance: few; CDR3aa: CASSPGTGAIYEQYF; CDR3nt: TGTGCCAGCTCACCCGGGACAGGGGCCATCTACGAGCAGTACTTC
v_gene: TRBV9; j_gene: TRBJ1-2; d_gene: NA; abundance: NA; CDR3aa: CASSVAGRGVYGYTF; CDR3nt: TGTGCCAGCAGCGTAGCTGGGAGGGGAGTCTATGGCTACACCTTC
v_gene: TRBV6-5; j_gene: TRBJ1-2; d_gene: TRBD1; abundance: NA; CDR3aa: CASSYSSQGSYGYTF; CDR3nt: TGTGCCAGCAGTTATTCGTCACAGGGGAGCTATGGCTACACCTTC
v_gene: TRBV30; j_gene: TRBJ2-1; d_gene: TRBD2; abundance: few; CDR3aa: CAWSPRTSGRVHEQFF; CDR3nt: TGTGCCTGGAGTCCGAGGACTAGCGGGAGAGTTCATGAGCAGTTCTTC
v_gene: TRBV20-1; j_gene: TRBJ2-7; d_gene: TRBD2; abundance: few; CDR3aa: CSARGLAGGYEQYF; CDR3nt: TGCAGTGCTAGGGGACTAGCGGGGGGCTACGAGCAGTACTTC
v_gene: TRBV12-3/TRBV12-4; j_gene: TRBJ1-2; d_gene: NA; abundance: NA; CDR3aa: CASSFREGRGYTF; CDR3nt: TGTGCCAGCAGTTTTCGGGAGGGACGCGGCTACACCTTC
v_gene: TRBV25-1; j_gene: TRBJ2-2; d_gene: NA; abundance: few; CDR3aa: CASSESVGLGGTGELFF; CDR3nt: TGTGCCAGCAGTGAATCGGTTGGACTAGGGGGGACCGGGGAGCTGTTTTTT
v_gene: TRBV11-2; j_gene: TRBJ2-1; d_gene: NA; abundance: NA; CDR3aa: CASSTLHGASYNEQFF; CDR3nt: TGTGCCAGCAGCACCTTACACGGGGCCTCCTACAATGAGCAGTTCTTC
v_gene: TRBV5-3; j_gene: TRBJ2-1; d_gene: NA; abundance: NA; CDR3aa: CARSSPPAAYNEQFF; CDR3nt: TGTGCCAGAAGCTCTCCCCCGGCAGCATACAATGAGCAGTTCTTC
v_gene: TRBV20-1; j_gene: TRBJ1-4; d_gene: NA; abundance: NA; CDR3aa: CSARGALSGERTKLFF; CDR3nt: TGCAGTGCTAGAGGCGCCCTCTCCGGGGAACGGACGAAACTGTTTTTT
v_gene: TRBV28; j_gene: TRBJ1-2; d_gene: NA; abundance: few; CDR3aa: CASSTRDYGYTF; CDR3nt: TGTGCCAGCAGTACCAGGGACTATGGCTACACCTTC
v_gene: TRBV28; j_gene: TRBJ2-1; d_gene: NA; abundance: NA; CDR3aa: CASIRGPSYNEQFF; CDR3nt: TGTGCCAGCATACGGGGGCCCTCCTACAATGAGCAGTTCTTC
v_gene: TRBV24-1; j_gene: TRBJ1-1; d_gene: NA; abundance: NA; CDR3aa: CATSDPPSAEAFF; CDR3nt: TGTGCCACCAGTGACCCTCCTTCTGCGGAAGCTTTCTTT